The 30 T cell receptor beta chains listed next were all sequenced from one sample in a study of T cells in Graves' hyperthyroidism and ophthalmopathy. Template material for amplifying TCR beta CDR3 regions consisted of RNA transcripts. The HTBI primer set was used in a first-round RT-PCR of the TCR CDR3. Using its own MiXCR run on the multiplex PCR reads, TCRdb lists one record per CDR3 protein. This table holds nearly 750,000 distinct CDR3 sequences, 35% found once. Sequencing was performed on blood. The receptor set was obtained from a woman in her thirties or forties with Graves' hyperthyroidism.

Ten or more counts support this clonotype. The chain employs TRBV5-8 and TRBJ1-2, with D possibly being TRBD1 (6 bases). V was trimmed by 3 bases and J by 5 bases, leaving 14 bases between them. The germline CDR1 and CDR2 sequences are SGHTS and YDEGEE. CDR3 size: 14 residues. The CDR3 reads CASSSTQGSYGYTF. In nucleotides, the CDR3 is TGTGCCAGCAGCTCAACACAGGGATCATATGGCTACACCTTC.

As concerns this clonotype: Relative to the germline gene, one junction end is altered; a read error may explain this. This chain uses TRBV5-4 with TRBJ1-1; D is undetermined. The germline CDR1 and CDR2 sequences are SGHNT and YYREEE (reference sequence). The CDR3 is 15 amino acids. The CDR3 nucleotides are TGTGACAGCAGCTCTCATACGGGGAAGAACACTGAAGCTTTCTTT. Translated, it gives CDSSSHTGKNTEAFF.

At least ten counts were recorded for this clonotype. V and J are TRBV24-1 and TRBJ2-7, with D unresolved. The CDR3 totals 13 residues. Trimming cost V 4 bases and J 6 bases, with 12 bases left between them. Germline CDR1 reads KGHDR; CDR2 reads SFDVKD. The CDR3 loop is CATSEPGRTEQYF. DNA for the CDR3: TGTGCCACCAGTGAACCCGGACGGACCGAGCAGTACTTC.

In its sample, this clonotype was seen many times. The V and J genes are TRBV12-3 or TRBV12-4 and TRBJ1-2; no definite D call. The CDR3 sequence is 12 residues long. Trimming cost V 6 bases and J 5 bases, with 10 bases left between them. CDR3 coding DNA: TGTGCCAGCAGCTTGGAGGAATATGGCTACACCTTC. Translated, it gives CASSLEEYGYTF.

This clonotype was seen a few times. V is TRBV5-8 and J is TRBJ2-7, with D perhaps TRBD1 or TRBD2 (6 bases each). CDR3 length: 18 amino acids. Germline V CDR1 and CDR2: SGHTS, YDEGEE. V was clipped by 4 bases and J by 4 bases, with 27 bases between them. The CDR3 spells CASSQALGGRVGEYEQYF. Here the CDR3 DNA reads TGTGCCAGCAGCCAAGCCTTAGGGGGGAGAGTGGGGGAATACGAGCAGTACTTC.

The V and J genes are TRBV4-3 and TRBJ1-1; D not certain. V was shortened by 5 bases and J by 4 bases, with 8 bases between the two germline ends. Looked up from germline, CDR1 is LGHNA and CDR2 is YSLEER. The CDR3 covers 12 residues. The CDR3 nucleotides are TGCGCCAGCAGCAAAACCCCCACTGAAGCTTTCTTT. This codes for CASSKTPTEAFF.

This clonotype was seen ten or more times. The V and J genes are TRBV7-2 and TRBJ1-6; tentatively, D is TRBD1 (6 bases). The CDR3 is made up of 15 amino acids. Germline V CDR1 and CDR2: SGHTA, FQGNSA. Trimming took 5 bases from V and 7 from J, leaving 15 bases between them. CDR3 loop: CASSRRRGQNSPLHF. In DNA, the CDR3 is TGTGCCAGCAGCCGTAGGCGGGGGCAGAATTCACCCCTCCACTTT.

There are a few counts of this clonotype. The chain uses TRBV6-5 and TRBJ2-7; 8 bases line up with TRBD2. V dropped 10 bases and J dropped 0; count of bases not matched to a gene: 5. Germline V gene lookup returns CDR1 MNHEY and CDR2 SVGAGI. CDR3 size: 13 residues. CDR3 in amino acids: CATLSGASYEQYF. The CDR3 DNA sequence: TGTGCCACCCTTAGCGGGGCCTCCTACGAGCAGTACTTC.

This clonotype was detected a few times. The rearrangement uses TRBV10-3 and TRBJ2-6; D is perhaps TRBD1 or TRBD2 (5 bases each). This CDR3 is 15 amino acids long. The germline V and J ends were trimmed by 10 bases and 0 bases, with 13 bases remaining between them. Germline assignment: CDR1 ENHRY and CDR2 SYGVKD. The CDR3 reads CASADSGSGANVLTF. The CDR3 DNA follows: TGTGCCAGCGCCGACAGCGGCTCTGGGGCCAACGTCCTGACTTTC.

This clonotype was seen only a few times. V gene TRBV2 combines with J gene TRBJ1-1; possibly TRBD1 for D (6 bases). V lost 7 bases to trimming and J lost 6 bases, with 15 bases between them. From germline, CDR1 is SNHLY and CDR2 FYNNEI. This CDR3 region has 13 residues. The CDR3 protein is CASTQGGFSEAFF. Written as DNA, the CDR3 is TGTGCCAGCACCCAAGGGGGTTTCTCTGAAGCTTTCTTT.

This clonotype was seen many times. The chain has TRBV24-1 and TRBJ1-2; D gene ambiguous. Germline CDR1 and CDR2: KGHDR and SFDVKD. The CDR3 runs 14 residues. Trimming cost V 2 bases and J 3 bases, with 9 bases left between them. The CDR3 spells CATSDSRWDYGYTF. The CDR3 nucleotides read TGTGCCACCAGTGATTCCCGGTGGGACTATGGCTACACCTTC.

This clonotype was observed many times. V is TRBV2 and J is TRBJ2-7; no clear D. Between the trimmed V and J ends, which lost 4 bases and 5 bases, there was a span of 6 bases. The germline gives CDR1 SNHLY, CDR2 FYNNEI. This CDR3 region has 11 residues. The CDR3 DNA reads as TGTGCCAGCAGTGCCCGGGACGAGCAGTACTTC. It is translated as CASSARDEQYF.

This chain connects TRBV12-3 or TRBV12-4 to TRBJ2-2; 10 nucleotides agree with TRBD2. Trimming removed 3 bases from V and 4 bases from J; junction bases left unmatched: 5. The CDR3 contains 16 residues. The CDR3 coding sequence is TGTGCCAGCAGTTTCGGGACTAGCGAGACCACCGGGGAGCTGTTTTTT. Residues: CASSFGTSETTGELFF.

CDR3 sequence: CASSQQDQETQYF. The CDR3 DNA follows: TGTGCCAGCAGCCAACAAGACCAAGAGACCCAGTACTTC. This rearrangement joins TRBV14 to TRBJ2-5; no clear D. Germline V CDR1 and CDR2: SGHDN, FVKESK. This CDR3 is built from 13 residues. Trimming pared 2 bases from V and 0 bases from J, leaving 4 bases between.

Ten or more counts support this clonotype. CDR3 amino acids: CASSLASATEAFF. The DNA for the CDR3 is TGTGCCAGCAGTTTAGCGTCGGCCACTGAAGCTTTCTTT. The chain couples TRBV12-3 or TRBV12-4 to TRBJ1-1; D is uncertain. The CDR3 runs to 13 residues. V dropped 0 bases and J dropped 4 bases, with 6 bases sitting between them.

The V and J genes are TRBV19 and TRBJ1-1; D gene uncertain. V lost 5 bases and J 5 bases, leaving 15 bases between the germline ends. This CDR3 spans 14 amino acids. Germline CDR1 reads LNHDA; CDR2 reads SQIVND (reference sequence). The CDR3 spells CASSLGSAFTEAFF. The CDR3 nucleotides read TGTGCCAGTAGTTTGGGCAGCGCATTTACTGAAGCTTTCTTT.

This clonotype has more than one count but fewer than ten. The V gene is TRBV3-1, the J gene TRBJ2-7; tentative D call: TRBD2 (5 bases). CDR3 size: 14 residues. With 1 base removed from V and 3 bases from J, the gap between germline ends came to 10 bases. The germline gives CDR1 LGHDT, CDR2 YNNKEL (reference sequence). The CDR3 reads CASSQAGGFYEQYF. DNA for the CDR3: TGTGCCAGCAGCCAAGCCGGAGGTTTCTACGAGCAGTACTTC.

The V gene is TRBV6-2 or TRBV6-3, the J gene TRBJ1-5, with D unresolved. Trimming shortened V by 3 bases and J by 3 bases, and 9 bases separated the two germline ends. Germline V CDR1 and CDR2: MNHEY, SVGEGT. The CDR3 is made up of 14 amino acids. Written as DNA, the CDR3 is TGTGCCAGCAGTTATACAGCCTACAATCAGCCCCAGCATTTT. The encoded protein is CASSYTAYNQPQHF.

V and J are TRBV10-3 and TRBJ1-2; D is possibly TRBD1 (5 bases). V lost 10 bases and J lost 3, with 15 bases in between. Germline V CDR1 and CDR2: ENHRY, SYGVKD. The CDR3 has 13 amino acids. The CDR3 sequence: CATRLAGDYGYTF. Here the CDR3 DNA reads TGTGCCACCCGACTAGCGGGGGACTATGGCTACACCTTC.

CDR3 sequence (DNA): TGTGCCAGCAGCCCCGGTAAAGGACAGAGTTACGAGCAGTACTTC. Amino acid sequence: CASSPGKGQSYEQYF. V and J are TRBV13 and TRBJ2-7; D perhaps matches TRBD1 (6 bases). In germline, CDR1 is PRHDT, CDR2 FYEKMQ (reference sequence). The V gene lost 5 bases and the J gene lost 4 bases, with 18 bases spanning the gap. The CDR3 extends over 15 amino acids.

This clonotype appeared a single time. The chain recombines TRBV28 with TRBJ2-7; TRBD1 might be the D (6 bases). V was cut by 4 bases and J by 0 bases, with 13 bases left in between. The CDR3 is 15 amino acids. Looked up from germline, CDR1 is MDHEN and CDR2 is SYDVKM. CDR3 loop: CASSSYRDNSYEQYF. The CDR3 bases are TGTGCCAGCAGTTCGTACCGGGACAACTCCTACGAGCAGTACTTC.

The rearrangement joins TRBV5-8 to TRBJ2-5; the match to TRBD2 covers 13 bases. The CDR3 runs to 13 residues. CDR1 SGHTS and CDR2 YDEGEE come from the germline V gene. V was pared by 3 bases and J by 11 bases, with 4 bases of the junction left unmatched. As DNA, the CDR3 is TGTGCCAGCAGCTCGGGACTAGCGGGATGGCAGTACTTC. Residues: CASSSGLAGWQYF.

The V call is TRBV20-1, the J call TRBJ1-6; 9 nucleotides line up with TRBD1. The CDR3 extends over 15 amino acids. The germline CDR1 and CDR2 sequences are DFQATT and SNEGSKA (reference sequence). Trimming at V came to 6 bases and at J to 8 bases, leaving 11 bases not matched to a gene. In nucleotides, the CDR3 is TGCAGTGCCCACACCGCGGACAGGGGATATTCACCCCTCCACTTT. Translated: CSAHTADRGYSPLHF.

V and J are TRBV13 and TRBJ2-5; 14 bases are shared with TRBD2. The germline V gene encodes CDR1 PRHDT and CDR2 FYEKMQ (reference sequence). The CDR3 has 17 residues. The V segment lost 3 bases and the J segment 4 bases; nucleotides outside the gene matches: 7. In nucleotides, the CDR3 is TGTGCCAGCAGCTTGGAAATTGGACTAGCGGGAGGAGAGACCCAGTACTTC. As protein: CASSLEIGLAGGETQYF. The full variable domain, in which reference TRBV13 and TRBJ2-5 provide the parts outside the CDR3, is AAGVIQSPRHLIKEKRETATLKCYPIPRHDTVYWYQQGPGQDPQFLISFYEKMQSDKGSIPDRFSAQQFSDYHSELNMSSLELGDSALYFCASSLEIGLAGGETQYFGPGTRLLVL.

The genes are TRBV20-1 and TRBJ2-2; the D is unclear. This CDR3 region has 14 residues. Germline V lookup: CDR1 DFQATT, CDR2 SNEGSKA (reference sequence). Trimming took off 5 bases at V and 0 bases at J, with 10 bases between the two ends. The CDR3: CSAFSGANTGELFF. The CDR3, as DNA: TGCAGTGCTTTTTCCGGCGCGAACACCGGGGAGCTGTTTTTT.

The V and J genes are TRBV7-3 and TRBJ2-2; 13 bases are a match to TRBD2. This CDR3 is built from 18 residues. V dropped 5 bases and J dropped 4; count of bases not matched to a gene: 10. Germline V gene data show CDR1 as SGHTA and CDR2 as FQGTGA. CDR3 DNA: TGTGCCAGCAGCAAACTAGCGGGAGGGCCGGTGAGCACCGGGGAGCTGTTTTTT. Translating it yields CASSKLAGGPVSTGELFF. Combining the CDR3 with reference TRBV7-3 and TRBJ2-2 gives the whole variable domain GAGVSQTPSNKVTEKGKYVELRCDPISGHTALYWYRQSLGQGPEFLIYFQGTGAADDSGLPNDRFFAVRPEGSVSTLKIQRTERGDSAVYLCASSKLAGGPVSTGELFFGEGSRLTVL.

Comment on this clonotype: A read error may be the cause here, since a much bigger clone is one base away. The chain joins TRBV4-1 to TRBJ1-2; tentative D call: TRBD1 (6 bases). This CDR3 comprises 13 residues. The V and J ends lost 5 bases and 6 bases respectively, with 13 bases between them. Germline CDR1 reads MGHRA; CDR2 reads YSYEKL. Here the CDR3 DNA reads TGCGCCAGCAGCTCCGGACAGAGGGATGGCTACACCTTC. Translated: CASSSGQRDGYTF.

This chain links TRBV20-1 with TRBJ1-5; TRBD1 is a possible D gene (5 bases). Trimming left V 4 bases short and J 1 base short, with 17 bases between. The CDR3 contains 16 residues. Germline values: CDR1 DFQATT, CDR2 SNEGSKA (reference sequence). The CDR3 DNA is TGCAGTGCTATCCCCCTCCGTCGGGACAGCAATCAGCCCCAGCATTTT. Amino acid sequence: CSAIPLRRDSNQPQHF.

J is TRBJ2-5 and V is TRBV11-3; 11 bases are a match to TRBD2. V lost 2 bases to trimming and J lost 5 bases; unmatched junction nucleotides: 7. The V gene's germline CDR1 is SGHNT and CDR2 YENEEA. There are 16 residues in the CDR3. The CDR3 is CASSLRLAGSGETQYF. CDR3 coding DNA: TGTGCCAGCAGCTTAAGACTAGCGGGGTCTGGGGAGACCCAGTACTTC.

The chain links TRBV12-3 or TRBV12-4 to TRBJ2-5; D might be TRBD2 (6 bases). The CDR3 has 16 residues. V was trimmed by 6 bases and J by 0 bases, leaving 17 bases between them. The CDR3 nucleotides are TGTGCCAGCAGGACCTCCCAACGGGGGTACCAAGAGACCCAGTACTTC. This encodes CASRTSQRGYQETQYF.